Below are 25 T cell receptor beta chains sequenced from a single sample in a study of shared clonotypes between healthy human individuals. The method was immunoSEQ multiplex PCR; TCRdb's version includes in-frame clones alone and lacks a portion of them. The table has roughly 300,000 clones, less than 75% seen once; the top ten hold around 9.3%. Sequencing used memory CD4+ T cells sorted from blood. Subset defined: CD45RA-negative fraction. All receptors come from a man aged 30 to 39 in good health.

The V gene is TRBV6-1, the J gene TRBJ2-5; the D gene is possibly TRBD1 (6 bases). CDR1 and CDR2 (germline): MNHNS, SASEGT. V was shortened by 0 bases and J by 2 bases, with 10 bases between the two germline ends. The CDR3 loop spans 15 amino acids. The CDR3 DNA sequence: TGTGCCAGCAGTGAAGCATACAGGGAACAAGAGACCCAGTACTTC. Protein: CASSEAYREQETQYF.

The chain is built from TRBV10-3 and TRBJ1-2, with 8 bases fitting TRBD1. CDR3 size: 14 residues. In germline, CDR1 is ENHRY, CDR2 SYGVKD. V shed 4 bases and J 4 bases; nucleotides not matched to a gene: 5. CDR3 DNA: TGTGCCATCAGTGCGGACAGGGAGGCCTATGGCTACACCTTC. This codes for CAISADREAYGYTF.

This clone was seen a few times. The rearrangement links TRBV27 to TRBJ2-6; the D is unclear. Germline CDR1 and CDR2: MNHEY and SMNVEV (reference sequence). V was cut by 3 bases and J by 0 bases, with 0 bases left in between. The CDR3 consists of 13 residues. CDR3 sequence reads: CASSFSGANVLTF. For the CDR3, the DNA is TGTGCCAGCAGTTTCTCTGGGGCCAACGTCCTGACTTTC.

This clone was seen a few times. This chain links TRBV7-2 with TRBJ1-4; the D is unclear. The CDR3 sequence is 18 residues long. Per germline, CDR1 SGHTA and CDR2 FQGNSA. Deletions cut 2 bases from V and 0 bases from J, with 16 bases between. CDR3 nucleotide sequence: TGTGCCAGCAGCTTATTTGCCCTTTCCCTTGCAACTAATGAAAAACTGTTTTTT. Its translation is CASSLFALSLATNEKLFF.

This sequence joins TRBV30 and TRBJ1-1; D is uncertain. Deletions cut 0 bases from V and 8 bases from J, with 7 bases between. This CDR3 is 11 amino acids long. Per the germline V gene, CDR1 is GTSNPN and CDR2 is SVGIG (reference sequence). This CDR3 reads CAWSVLMEAFF. In nucleotides, the CDR3 is TGTGCCTGGAGTGTATTAATGGAAGCTTTCTTT.

V is TRBV4-1 and J is TRBJ2-1, with D perhaps TRBD2 (6 bases). CDR1 is MGHRA and CDR2 is YSYEKL in the germline V gene. The CDR3 length is 14 residues. V was clipped by 3 bases and J by 0 bases, with 6 bases between them. The CDR3 bases are TGCGCCAGCAGCCACGGGAGCTCCTACAATGAGCAGTTCTTC. Protein product: CASSHGSSYNEQFF.

The chain uses TRBV11-2 and TRBJ1-1, with D perhaps matching TRBD1 (5 bases). CDR1 is SGHAT and CDR2 is FQNNGV in the germline V gene. Between the trimmed V and J ends, which lost 0 bases and 11 bases, there was a span of 13 bases. The CDR3 is 13 amino acids. The CDR3 loop reads CASSLDLWGDAFF. DNA of the CDR3: TGTGCCAGCAGCTTAGACCTCTGGGGGGACGCTTTCTTT.

The chain joins TRBV11-2 to TRBJ2-7, with TRBD2 matching over 9 bases. The V segment lost 2 bases and the J segment 3 bases; nucleotides outside the gene matches: 2. Germline assignment: CDR1 SGHAT and CDR2 FQNNGV. This CDR3 spans 14 amino acids. CDR3 sequence: CASSLRLADYEQYF. The CDR3, as DNA: TGTGCCAGCAGCTTACGACTAGCGGACTACGAGCAGTACTTC.

With regard to this clone: Within the sample, other DNA sequences also encode this same CDR3. The chain links TRBV4-3 to TRBJ2-5; TRBD1 aligns across 8 bases. The CDR3 is 15 residues long. V dropped 0 bases and J dropped 5; count of bases not matched to a gene: 5. CDR1 is LGHNA and CDR2 is YSLEER in the germline V gene. This CDR3 reads CASSQDRGPAETQYF. For the CDR3, the DNA is TGCGCCAGCAGCCAAGACAGGGGGCCTGCGGAGACCCAGTACTTC.

The chain couples TRBV19 to TRBJ1-5, with TRBD1 matching over 8 bases. The trim removed 5 bases at V and 6 bases at J, leaving 6 bases unmatched. The CDR3 totals 14 residues. The germline gives CDR1 LNHDA, CDR2 SQIVND (reference sequence). The CDR3 region is CASSLGQGPQPQHF. The CDR3 nucleotides are TGTGCCAGTAGTTTAGGACAGGGTCCTCAGCCCCAGCATTTT.

The chain is built from TRBV5-8 and TRBJ1-4; 8 bases agree with TRBD1. This CDR3 is built from 14 residues. With 4 bases clipped from V and 5 bases from J, the junction kept 4 bases outside the gene matches. The V gene's germline CDR1 is SGHTS and CDR2 YDEGEE. DNA of the CDR3: TGTGCCAGCAGCCCGGGGGACAGGAATGAAAAACTGTTTTTT. It specifies CASSPGDRNEKLFF.

The V and J genes are TRBV7-2 and TRBJ2-1; 7 nucleotides agree with TRBD2. Germline V gene data show CDR1 as SGHTA and CDR2 as FQGNSA. CDR3 length: 13 residues. V dropped 6 bases and J dropped 9; count of bases not matched to a gene: 8. The CDR3: CASSRREVSEQFF. The CDR3 nucleotides read TGTGCCAGCAGTCGCCGGGAGGTGAGTGAGCAGTTCTTC.

The chain is built from TRBV9 and TRBJ2-1; D may correspond to TRBD1 or TRBD2 (5 bases each). Trimming removed 3 bases at V and 4 bases at J, with 14 bases between. Germline V lookup: CDR1 SGDLS, CDR2 YYNGEE. The CDR3 totals 15 residues. In DNA, the CDR3 is TGTGCCAGCAGCGCTACTGCCGGGGCATACAATGAGCAGTTCTTC. It specifies CASSATAGAYNEQFF.

The gene calls are TRBV29-1 and TRBJ2-1; possibly TRBD1 or TRBD2 for D (6 bases each). Germline CDR1 and CDR2: SQVTM and ANQGSEA. V lost 6 bases to trimming and J lost 2 bases, with 17 bases between them. The CDR3 totals 15 residues. The CDR3 DNA reads TGCAGCGTCTTAAAAGAAGGGGGGCCCTACAATGAGCAGTTCTTC. Translation gives CSVLKEGGPYNEQFF.

The rearrangement uses TRBV7-6 and TRBJ1-1; the match to TRBD1 covers 7 bases. The junction had 2 bases not matched to a gene; V was cut back by 3 bases and J by 4 bases. CDR1 and CDR2 (germline): SGHVS, FNYEAQ. The CDR3 is made up of 13 amino acids. CDR3 in amino acids: CASSLTGRTEAFF. DNA of the CDR3: TGTGCCAGCAGCTTGACAGGGCGCACTGAAGCTTTCTTT. The full variable domain, in which reference TRBV7-6 and TRBJ1-1 provide the parts outside the CDR3, is GAGVSQSPRYKVTKRGQDVALRCDPISGHVSLYWYRQALGQGPEFLTYFNYEAQQDKSGLPNDRFSAERPEGSISTLTIQRTEQRDSAMYRCASSLTGRTEAFFGQGTRLTVV.

The chain recombines TRBV5-4 with TRBJ2-2; 7 nucleotides match TRBD1. The CDR3 is 15 residues long. Germline V CDR1 and CDR2: SGHNT, YYREEE (reference sequence). The junction had 4 bases not matched to a gene; V was cut back by 4 bases and J by 1 base. CDR3 DNA sequence: TGTGCCAGCAGCCCTCGGACAGGGAACACCGGGGAGCTGTTTTTT. This gives the protein CASSPRTGNTGELFF.

This chain connects TRBV28 to TRBJ2-7, with 8 bases identical to TRBD2. The CDR3 runs to 16 residues. Germline loops: CDR1 MDHEN, CDR2 SYDVKM. J lost 7 bases, V lost 3 bases, and 14 bases had no gene match. CDR3 bases: TGTGCCAGCAGTTTTAATGCGCCTAGCGGGTTTGGGGAGCAGTACTTC. This translates into CASSFNAPSGFGEQYF.

This clone was seen a single time. The V and J genes are TRBV29-1 and TRBJ2-7, with D uncertain. CDR1 SQVTM and CDR2 ANQGSEA come from the germline V gene. The CDR3 spans 12 residues. The V gene lost 4 bases and the J gene lost 0 bases, with 7 bases spanning the gap. CDR3 in DNA: TGCAGCGTTGGGGCTAGCTCCTACGAGCAGTACTTC. It codes for CSVGASSYEQYF.

The chain recombines TRBV5-8 with TRBJ1-2, with a weak D call TRBD1 (5 bases). This CDR3 contains 15 residues. The germline CDR1 and CDR2 sequences are SGHTS and YDEGEE. The V and J ends lost 2 bases and 4 bases respectively, with 15 bases between them. The CDR3 DNA sequence: TGTGCCAGCAGCTTATCTCTCTCGGGGGTCTATGGCTACACCTTC. The encoded protein is CASSLSLSGVYGYTF.

This clone was seen once. The rearrangement links TRBV5-4 to TRBJ2-7; TRBD1 agrees at 11 bases. Germline loops: CDR1 SGHNT, CDR2 YYREEE (reference sequence). V dropped 4 bases and J dropped 5; count of bases not matched to a gene: 8. The CDR3 spans 15 residues. The CDR3 sequence is CASSLGQGDENEQYF. In DNA, the CDR3 is TGTGCCAGCAGCCTGGGACAGGGGGACGAAAACGAGCAGTACTTC.

The V call is TRBV7-6, the J call TRBJ2-2; unclear D gene. The CDR3 is 18 residues long. V gave up 1 base and J gave up 1 base, with 16 bases separating them. The germline gives CDR1 SGHVS, CDR2 FNYEAQ. The CDR3 loop reads CASSLVAAGALNTGELFF. The CDR3 DNA reads TGTGCCAGCAGCTTAGTGGCCGCAGGAGCTCTGAACACCGGGGAGCTGTTTTTT. The whole variable domain, remainder taken from reference TRBV7-6 and TRBJ2-2, is GAGVSQSPRYKVTKRGQDVALRCDPISGHVSLYWYRQALGQGPEFLTYFNYEAQQDKSGLPNDRFSAERPEGSISTLTIQRTEQRDSAMYRCASSLVAAGALNTGELFFGEGSRLTVL.

The gene calls are TRBV15 and TRBJ2-2; D is perhaps TRBD1 (6 bases). CDR3 length equals 15 residues. The V end lost 1 base, the J end lost 4 bases, and 10 bases lay between the germline ends. Germline-derived CDR1 and CDR2 are LNHNV and YYDKDF (reference sequence). CDR3 residues: CATSRGGLTTGELFF. For the CDR3, the DNA is TGTGCCACCAGCAGAGGGGGGCTCACCACCGGGGAGCTGTTTTTT.

The gene calls are TRBV7-2 and TRBJ2-7; D gene ambiguous. Germline-derived CDR1 and CDR2 are SGHTA and FQGNSA. The length of the CDR3 is 14 residues. V was trimmed by 1 base and J by 0 bases, leaving 7 bases between them. CDR3 in amino acids: CASSLEWSSYEQYF. The CDR3, as DNA: TGTGCCAGCAGCTTAGAGTGGAGCTCCTACGAGCAGTACTTC. The full variable domain, with the rest looked up from reference TRBV7-2 and TRBJ2-7, is GAGVSQSPSNKVTEKGKDVELRCDPISGHTALYWYRQSLGQGLEFLIYFQGNSAPDKSGLPSDRFSAERTGGSVSTLTIQRTQQEDSAVYLCASSLEWSSYEQYFGPGTRLTVT.

The chain joins TRBV7-2 to TRBJ2-3; D not certain. V lost 1 base, J lost 2 bases, and 10 bases lay in between. From germline, CDR1 is SGHTA and CDR2 FQGNSA. This CDR3 has 15 amino acids. CDR3 sequence: CASSLGPHPTDTQYF. Here the CDR3 DNA reads TGTGCCAGCAGCTTAGGACCCCACCCCACAGATACGCAGTATTTT.

The chain employs TRBV27 and TRBJ1-1; the D is unclear. This CDR3 comprises 13 residues. The germline V gene has CDR1 MNHEY and CDR2 SMNVEV (reference sequence). Trimming shortened V by 2 bases and J by 4 bases, and 8 bases separated the two germline ends. CDR3 nucleotide sequence: TGTGCCAGCAGTTTAGTTGTGGGCACTGAAGCTTTCTTT. Encoded protein: CASSLVVGTEAFF.